Listed below are T cell receptor beta chains from one sample, sequenced in a study of cytomegalovirus exposure and HLA in healthy donors. Repertoires were generated with immunoSEQ multiplex PCR, while TCRdb's copy carries only in-frame clones and drops some. The sample shows about 140,000 clones, around 75% of them seen only once. The sample was PBMCs. The receptors were sampled from a female donor in good health and CMV-seronegative. Both conserved end residues are part of each CDR3. D genes are given only for firm matches. Not every row has a clone size; where given, it reads once, few, many or a size class.

D,size,J,V,DNA,CDR3
TRBD2,.,TRBJ2-7,TRBV19,TGTGCCAGTAGTATAGGCGGGAGGGCCTCCTACGAGCAGTACTTC,CASSIGGRASYEQYF
.,.,TRBJ1-1,TRBV11-3,TGTGCCAGCAGCTTAGGCAGGGAAACTGAAGCTTTCTTT,CASSLGRETEAFF
.,.,TRBJ2-7,TRBV18,TGTGCCAGCTCACCAATCGGAGTCTACGAGCAGTACTTC,CASSPIGVYEQYF
.,.,TRBJ2-3,TRBV27,TGTGCCAGCAGTCTAGACTTCACAGATACGCAGTATTTT,CASSLDFTDTQYF
TRBD1,.,TRBJ1-1,TRBV6-4,TGTGCCAGCACCGAGACAGGGGGGACTGAAGCTTTCTTT,CASTETGGTEAFF
.,.,TRBJ1-1,TRBV2,TGTGCCAGCAGTGATGCTTTGGGGGGTAGTGCTGAAGCTTTCTTT,CASSDALGGSAEAFF
.,few,TRBJ1-5,TRBV4-1,TGCGCCAGCAGCCAAGGGAACCCGGGGGGGAATCAGCCCCAGCATTTT,CASSQGNPGGNQPQHF
.,.,TRBJ2-7,TRBV5-1,TGCGCCAGCGTGGCGACAGGAGCCTACGAGCAGTACTTC,CASVATGAYEQYF
TRBD1,few,TRBJ2-7,TRBV19,TGTGCCAGTAGTAAGGGGGCGTCAGGGATCCTCGAGCAGTACTTC,CASSKGASGILEQYF
TRBD1,.,TRBJ2-1,TRBV28,TGTGCCAGTAAGAGGACAGGGTCGGTCAATGAGCAGTTCTTC,CASKRTGSVNEQFF